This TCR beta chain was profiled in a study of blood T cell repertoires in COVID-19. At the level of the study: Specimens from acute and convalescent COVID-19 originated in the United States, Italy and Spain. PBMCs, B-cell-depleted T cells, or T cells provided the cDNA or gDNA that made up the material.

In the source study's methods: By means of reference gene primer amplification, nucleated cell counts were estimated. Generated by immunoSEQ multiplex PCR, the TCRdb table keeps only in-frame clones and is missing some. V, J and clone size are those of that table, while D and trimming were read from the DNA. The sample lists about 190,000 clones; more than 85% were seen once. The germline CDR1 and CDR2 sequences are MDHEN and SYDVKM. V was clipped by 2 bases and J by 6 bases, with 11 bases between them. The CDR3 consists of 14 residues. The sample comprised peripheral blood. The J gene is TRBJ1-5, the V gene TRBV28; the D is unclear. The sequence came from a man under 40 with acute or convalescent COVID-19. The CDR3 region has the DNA TGTGCCAGCAGTTTAGGCGTACGGGGTCAGCCCCAGCATTTT. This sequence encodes CASSLGVRGQPQHF.